A single sample is the source of the 13 T cell receptor beta chains below, sequenced in a study of T-cell reconstitution after alpha-beta-depleted transplantation in children (TCRdb year 2016). The method was PCR. The instrument given in TCRdb is Illumina HiSeq 2500. TCR library preparation used molecular barcoding, with unique molecular identifiers applied to normalize quantification of the TCRbeta repertoire. The public reads were quality trimmed at Q25 with fastp and then assembled into clones with MiXCR by TCRdb, keeping productive beta chains. Here each entry gathers all rows of one CDR3 protein and keeps the most common genes and DNA. The sample table contains around 300,000 distinct CDR3 sequences; only one count was recorded for roughly a tenth of them. The top ten constitute roughly 7.1% of the sample. Per the publication, the treatment or condition label means: allogeneic hematopoietic cell transplantation with graft depleted of TCRalphabeta T cells and CD19 B cells.

The sequenced sample was PBMCs, obtained before TCRalphabeta/CD19-depleted stem cell transplant. These TCRs come from a boy under two years old with acute myeloid leukemia, due to receive a stem cell transplant.

The rearrangement links TRBV6-2 or TRBV6-3 to TRBJ2-3; 12 nucleotides align to TRBD2. CDR1 is MNHEY and CDR2 is SVGEGT in the germline V gene. The CDR3 is 19 amino acids. Losses at the gene ends were 4 bases for V and 0 bases for J; bases not matched to a gene: 11. The CDR3 nucleotides are TGTGCCAGCAGTTGGGACATCACCGGGACTAGCGGGAGCACAGATACGCAGTATTTT. The encoded protein is CASSWDITGTSGSTDTQYF.

This clonotype was seen ten or more times. The chain carries TRBV9 and TRBJ1-4; 9 bases match TRBD1. The CDR3 loop spans 16 amino acids. The germline V gene encodes CDR1 SGDLS and CDR2 YYNGEE. Germline trimming cut 4 bases from V and 8 bases from J; bases unmatched to any gene: 12. The CDR3 DNA reads TGTGCCAGCAGCCTCTCAACAGGGGGCATCTGGGAAAAACTGTTTTTT. Encoded protein: CASSLSTGGIWEKLFF.

V and J are TRBV6-2 or TRBV6-3 and TRBJ2-2, with 10 nucleotides matching TRBD2. CDR1 is MNHEY, CDR2 SVGEGT, per germline. The junction had 13 bases not matched to a gene; V was cut back by 3 bases and J by 6 bases. The length of the CDR3 is 18 residues. The CDR3 sequence: CASSYIAQAGGPAGELFF. CDR3 sequence (DNA): TGTGCCAGCAGTTATATCGCCCAAGCGGGAGGGCCTGCCGGGGAGCTGTTTTTT.

This clonotype was counted ten times or more. The chain recombines TRBV7-8 with TRBJ2-1, with TRBD1 matching 9 bases. The CDR3 is 16 amino acids. The J segment lost 5 bases and the V segment lost 2 bases, leaving 7 bases of the junction unmatched. CDR1 is SGHVS, CDR2 FQNEAQ, per germline. The CDR3 DNA follows: TGTGCCAGCAGCTTAAGGGGACAGGGTGACAACAATGAGCAGTTCTTC. Protein product: CASSLRGQGDNNEQFF. The variable domain in full, with the rest retrieved from reference TRBV7-8 and TRBJ2-1, is GAGVSQSPRYKVAKRGQDVALRCDPISGHVSLFWYQQALGQGPEFLTYFQNEAQLDKSGLPSDRFFAERPEGSVSTLKIQRTQQEDSAVYLCASSLRGQGDNNEQFFGPGTRLTVL.

This chain uses TRBV19 with TRBJ2-7; the D gene is possibly TRBD1 (5 bases). The CDR3 contains 13 residues. Per germline, CDR1 LNHDA and CDR2 SQIVND (reference sequence). Trimming pared 6 bases from V and 3 bases from J, leaving 12 bases between. The CDR3 sequence: CASRRRVGYEQYF. CDR3 in DNA: TGTGCCAGTAGACGCAGGGTAGGCTACGAGCAGTACTTC.

This clonotype was recorded at least ten times. The chain uses TRBV7-7 and TRBJ2-7, with D perhaps TRBD1 or TRBD2 (5 bases each). This CDR3 spans 13 amino acids. CDR1 is SSHAT and CDR2 is FNYEAQ in the germline V gene (reference sequence). The V end lost 1 base, the J end lost 5 bases, and 9 bases lay between the germline ends. The CDR3 coding sequence is TGTGCCAGCAGCTTAGGTCGAGGGGACGAGCAGTACTTC. Encoded protein: CASSLGRGDEQYF.

This clonotype has a count of ten or more. The CDR3 spells CSARGRTGTSGRYEQFF. The CDR3 DNA reads as TGCAGTGCTAGAGGTCGAACCGGGACTAGCGGGAGGTATGAGCAGTTCTTC. The J gene is TRBJ2-1, the V gene TRBV20-1, with TRBD2 identical over 15 bases. This CDR3 has 17 amino acids. J was trimmed by 8 bases and V by 1 base; bases with no gene match: 9. Germline CDR1 and CDR2: DFQATT and SNEGSKA (reference sequence).

The chain recombines TRBV29-1 with TRBJ2-1; 15 nucleotides agree with TRBD2. This CDR3 is 15 amino acids long. Trimming at V came to 6 bases and at J to 9 bases, leaving 9 bases not matched to a gene. CDR1 SQVTM and CDR2 ANQGSEA come from the germline V gene. The CDR3 reads CSVNPGLAGGAEQFF. The CDR3 DNA follows: TGCAGCGTAAACCCCGGACTAGCGGGAGGGGCTGAGCAGTTCTTC.

For this clonotype: This may arise from a read error, as a much more abundant clone is one base away. The CDR3 bases are TGCAGCGTTGAAGGGGCCCAAGAGACCCAGTACTTC. The encoded protein is CSVEGAQETQYF. The rearrangement uses TRBV29-1 and TRBJ2-5; D remains ambiguous. Trimming took 1 base from V and 1 from J, leaving 4 bases between them. This CDR3 region has 12 residues. Germline V gene lookup returns CDR1 SQVTM and CDR2 ANQGSEA.

This chain uses TRBV4-1 with TRBJ2-1, with D possibly matching TRBD2 (5 bases). Germline V CDR1 and CDR2: MGHRA, YSYEKL. The CDR3 consists of 16 residues. V lost 2 bases to trimming and J lost 0 bases, with 11 bases between them. The DNA for the CDR3 is TGCGCCAGCAGCCAATTATTGGGGAGCTCCTACAATGAGCAGTTCTTC. Translating it yields CASSQLLGSSYNEQFF.

This clonotype showed up many times. The chain is built from TRBV9 and TRBJ1-5; weak D call: TRBD1 (6 bases). V lost 1 base to trimming and J lost 2 bases, with 10 bases between them. The CDR3 is 15 residues long. From germline, CDR1 is SGDLS and CDR2 YYNGEE. The CDR3 sequence: CASSVSGAGNQPQHF. CDR3 coding DNA: TGTGCCAGCAGCGTATCAGGGGCCGGCAATCAGCCCCAGCATTTT.

The rearrangement links TRBV4-2 to TRBJ2-7; D may correspond to TRBD1 or TRBD2 (5 bases each). The CDR3 has 13 residues. Germline-derived CDR1 and CDR2 are LGHNA and YNFKEQ. Trimming removed 3 bases at V and 8 bases at J, with 14 bases between. The CDR3: CASSQGSWDQQYF. Here the CDR3 DNA reads TGTGCCAGCAGCCAGGGGAGCTGGGACCAGCAGTACTTC.

V and J are TRBV3-1 and TRBJ2-1; 9 bases are a match to TRBD2. Unmatched junction bases numbered 10, after V lost 0 bases and J lost 7 bases. The germline V gene has CDR1 LGHDT and CDR2 YNNKEL (reference sequence). CDR3 size: 17 residues. The CDR3 nucleotides read TGTGCCAGCAGCCAAGATATATGGCTAGCGGGAAGAAATGAGCAGTTCTTC. This translates into CASSQDIWLAGRNEQFF.